This TCR beta chain was captured in a study of T cells after yellow fever vaccination. Study-level findings and limits: It was a small share of clonotypes that appeared in both CD4 and CD8 compartments. Although the secondary response was weaker, it peaked faster, at day 5 versus 15.

Of note for this clonotype: Its specificity is unknown.

The CDR3 is 12 residues long. Trimming removed 6 bases from V and 5 bases from J, with 14 bases in between. Germline V lookup: CDR1 SQVTM, CDR2 ANQGSEA. Synthesis of TCR cDNA relied on 5'RACE template switching, which attached a universal primer site and UMIs. TCRdb reanalysed the 5' RACE reads using MiXCR and keeps one entry per CDR3 protein. The repertoire holds roughly 500,000 distinct CDR3 sequences, roughly 19% seen once, with around 15% in the top ten. The sequence was collected from a man aged 25 to 40 who received the YFV17D yellow fever vaccine. The V and J genes are TRBV29-1 and TRBJ2-7; D is perhaps TRBD1 (6 bases). Sequencing was performed on PBMCs, taken 15 days after the yellow fever booster vaccination. The CDR3 reads CSVQTGNNEQYF. In DNA form, the CDR3 reads TGCAGCGTACAGACAGGAAACAACGAGCAGTACTTC.